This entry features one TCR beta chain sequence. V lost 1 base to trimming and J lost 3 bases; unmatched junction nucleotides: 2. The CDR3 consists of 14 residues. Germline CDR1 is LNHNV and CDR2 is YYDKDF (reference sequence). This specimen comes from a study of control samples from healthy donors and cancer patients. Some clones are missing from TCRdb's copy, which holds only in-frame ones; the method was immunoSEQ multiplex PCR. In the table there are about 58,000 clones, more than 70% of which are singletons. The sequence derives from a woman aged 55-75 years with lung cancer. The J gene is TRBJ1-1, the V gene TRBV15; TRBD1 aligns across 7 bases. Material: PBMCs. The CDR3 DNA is TGTGCCACCAGCAGAGCCACAGGGGACACTGAAGCTTTCTTT. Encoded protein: CATSRATGDTEAFF.